Listed here are 25 T cell receptor beta chains from one sample, sequenced in a study of cytomegalovirus exposure and HLA in healthy donors. The PCR contained 60 Vbeta and 13 Jbeta primers. The protocol was immunoSEQ multiplex PCR, while the TCRdb copy is restricted to in-frame clones and leaves out a portion. The data hold under 150,000 clones, with 78% observed a single time. The sample consisted of PBMCs. Receptor source: a woman aged 40-49 years in good health and CMV-seronegative.

Turning to this clone: A read error may produce the germline difference seen at one junction end. The chain uses TRBV2 and TRBJ2-1, with D possibly TRBD2 on 6 matching bases. CDR3 size: 11 residues. The germline V gene encodes CDR1 SNHLY and CDR2 FYNNEI. The CDR3 here is CASSVGLPDIF. CDR3 bases: TGTGCCAGCAGCGTAGGACTACCGGACATCTTC. The whole variable domain, filled in from reference TRBV2 and TRBJ2-1, reads EPEVTQTPSHQVTQMGQEVILRCVPISNHLYFYWYRQILGQKVEFLVSFYNNEISEKSEIFDDQFSVERPDGSNFTLKIRSTKLEDSAMYFCASSVGLPDIFGPGTRLTVL.

J is TRBJ1-1 and V is TRBV30; D not certain. The CDR3 sequence is 13 residues long. Trimming cost V 4 bases and J 1 base, with 10 bases left between them. Germline CDR1 GTSNPN, CDR2 SVGIG (reference sequence). CDR3 DNA sequence: TGTGCCTGGACAGGCATGGGGAACACTGAAGCTTTCTTT. Its protein product is CAWTGMGNTEAFF.

J is TRBJ1-6 and V is TRBV6-1; maybe TRBD1 (5 bases). Germline V CDR1 and CDR2: MNHNS, SASEGT. CDR3 length: 18 residues. The germline V and J ends were trimmed by 2 bases and 0 bases, with 14 bases remaining between them. In DNA form, the CDR3 reads TGTGCCAGCAGTGAACAGGGTTTAAGGAGCTCCTATAATTCACCCCTCCACTTT. As protein: CASSEQGLRSSYNSPLHF.

The chain couples TRBV5-1 to TRBJ2-3, with D perhaps matching TRBD2 (6 bases). The CDR3 totals 17 residues. The V gene's germline CDR1 is SGHRS and CDR2 YFSETQ. V was pared by 0 bases and J by 2 bases, with 16 bases between. The CDR3 region is CASSLASVGGITDTQYF. Written as DNA, the CDR3 is TGCGCCAGCAGCTTGGCCTCGGTCGGCGGGATCACAGATACGCAGTATTTT.

This chain connects TRBV18 to TRBJ1-4, with 10 bases identical to TRBD1. Germline CDR1 and CDR2: KGHSH and LQKENI. The J segment lost 0 bases and the V segment lost 5 bases, leaving 3 bases of the junction unmatched. The CDR3 consists of 16 residues. The CDR3 is CASSTGTGATNEKLFF. DNA of the CDR3: TGTGCCAGCTCAACCGGGACAGGGGCAACTAATGAAAAACTGTTTTTT.

This clone was observed a single time. The rearrangement links TRBV19 to TRBJ2-3; tentative D call: TRBD2 (5 bases). This CDR3 has 13 residues. Germline CDR1 is LNHDA and CDR2 is SQIVND (reference sequence). The CDR3 loop reads CALRAKDTDTQYF. The CDR3 region has the DNA TGTGCGCTGAGGGCGAAAGACACAGATACGCAGTATTTT.

The chain has TRBV5-6 and TRBJ1-5; D is ambiguous. Germline CDR1 is SGHDT and CDR2 is YYEEEE. This CDR3 is built from 13 residues. Trimming left V 2 bases short and J 9 bases short, with 12 bases between. The chain's CDR3 is CASSFFTGGPQHF. As DNA, the CDR3 is TGTGCCAGCAGCTTTTTCACCGGTGGGCCCCAGCATTTT.

This chain links TRBV9 with TRBJ2-7; 7 bases are a match to TRBD2. The V gene's germline CDR1 is SGDLS and CDR2 YYNGEE. This CDR3 comprises 17 residues. Trimming removed 2 bases from V and 3 bases from J; junction bases left unmatched: 14. In DNA, the CDR3 is TGTGCCAGCAGCGTGCGGAGCGGATCGGGACTATTCTACGAGCAGTACTTC. Encoded protein: CASSVRSGSGLFYEQYF.

CDR3 residues: CAITQTGGDYGYTF. The CDR3 DNA follows: TGTGCCATCACCCAGACAGGGGGCGACTATGGCTACACCTTC. The gene calls are TRBV10-3 and TRBJ1-2; 10 bases fit TRBD1. Trimming at V came to 7 bases and at J to 3 bases, leaving 5 bases not matched to a gene. This CDR3 is built from 14 residues. Germline assignment: CDR1 ENHRY and CDR2 SYGVKD.

A single count supports this clone. This chain uses TRBV9 with TRBJ2-5; TRBD1 agrees at 7 bases. Germline loops: CDR1 SGDLS, CDR2 YYNGEE. The V gene end was trimmed by 4 bases and the J gene end by 1 base; junction bases not matched to a gene: 4. CDR3 length equals 14 residues. The CDR3, as DNA: TGTGCCAGCAGCCCTTGGGACAGCCAAGAGACCCAGTACTTC. It yields the protein CASSPWDSQETQYF.

This rearrangement joins TRBV12-2 to TRBJ2-3; no check of the table's D call, TRBD2, against the DNA was made. TRBV12-2 is annotated as a pseudogene. The CDR3 length is 14 residues. For the CDR3, the DNA is TGTGCAAGTCGCCCCTACCCGCTCACAGATACGCAGTATTTT. Its translation: CASRPYPLTDTQYF.

This clone was observed a few times. The V call is TRBV5-4, the J call TRBJ2-1; D not certain. Trimming shortened V by 0 bases and J by 12 bases, and 13 bases separated the two germline ends. The CDR3 length is 13 residues. Germline CDR1 reads SGHNT; CDR2 reads YYREEE (reference sequence). The CDR3 nucleotides are TGTGCCAGCAGCTTGGATCCTCAGGATGCGCAGTTCTTC. Translation gives CASSLDPQDAQFF.

The genes are TRBV6-1 and TRBJ2-2, with no clear D. Germline V gene sequence: CDR1 MNHNS, CDR2 SASEGT. Deletions cut 8 bases from V and 5 bases from J, with 12 bases between. CDR3 length: 13 residues. The CDR3 coding sequence is TGTGCCAGCCAGGCATATCTAACCGGGGAGCTGTTTTTT. Its protein is CASQAYLTGELFF.

This clone was seen a few times. This sequence joins TRBV4-2 and TRBJ2-5; D perhaps matches TRBD2 (5 bases). This CDR3 has 13 amino acids. The V end lost 4 bases, the J end lost 5 bases, and 11 bases lay between the germline ends. Germline V lookup: CDR1 LGHNA, CDR2 YNFKEQ. CDR3 nucleotides: TGTGCCAGCAGCCGAGATAGCGATGAGACCCAGTACTTC. This encodes CASSRDSDETQYF.

The rearrangement links TRBV5-1 to TRBJ1-1; D might be TRBD1 (6 bases). Germline CDR1 is SGHRS and CDR2 is YFSETQ. The CDR3 has 16 amino acids. The V end was cut by 0 bases, the J end by 1 base, with 13 bases between. The CDR3 DNA follows: TGCGCCAGCAGCTTGGGAGTCGGACAGCCGAACACTGAAGCTTTCTTT. Its protein is CASSLGVGQPNTEAFF.

This sequence joins TRBV21-1 and TRBJ2-5; the tabulated D call, TRBD2, remains unverified against the DNA. TRBV21-1 is an annotated pseudogene. The CDR3 has 16 residues. The CDR3 loop is CASSKAKREFVETQYF. Here the CDR3 DNA reads TGTGCCAGCAGCAAAGCGAAGCGGGAGTTCGTTGAGACCCAGTACTTC.

J is TRBJ1-2 and V is TRBV6-5; D gene uncertain. Between the trimmed V and J ends, which lost 5 bases and 6 bases, there was a span of 19 bases. The CDR3 totals 15 residues. Germline CDR1 reads MNHEY; CDR2 reads SVGAGI. CDR3 nucleotide sequence: TGTGCCAGCAGTAAACGTAACCCGCCTAGCGATGGCTACACCTTC. Its translation is CASSKRNPPSDGYTF.

V gene TRBV2 combines with J gene TRBJ2-5; the D gene is possibly TRBD1 (5 bases). The CDR3 extends over 13 amino acids. Trimming left V 5 bases short and J 5 bases short, with 12 bases between. In germline, CDR1 is SNHLY, CDR2 FYNNEI. The CDR3 sequence is CASSSGQRETQYF. The CDR3 coding sequence is TGTGCCAGCAGTTCCGGACAAAGGGAGACCCAGTACTTC.

This CDR3 reads CASSFMEEVASGRAVKTGELFF. In DNA form, the CDR3 reads TGTGCCAGCAGTTTTATGGAGGAAGTGGCTAGCGGGAGGGCCGTGAAAACCGGGGAGCTGTTTTTT. The chain carries TRBV28 and TRBJ2-2; TRBD2 matches at 12 bases. CDR3 length: 22 residues. Germline assignment: CDR1 MDHEN and CDR2 SYDVKM. Germline trimming cut 3 bases from V and 5 bases from J; bases unmatched to any gene: 22. Based on the CDR3 plus reference TRBV28 and TRBJ2-2, the full variable domain is DVKVTQSSRYLVKRTGEKVFLECVQDMDHENMFWYRQDPGLGLRLIYFSYDVKMKEKGDIPEGYSVSREKKERFSLILESASTNQTSMYLCASSFMEEVASGRAVKTGELFFGEGSRLTVL.

V gene TRBV6-1 combines with J gene TRBJ1-5, with TRBD1 as a possible D gene (6 bases). The V and J ends lost 2 bases and 0 bases respectively, with 14 bases between them. The CDR3 contains 17 residues. The germline V gene encodes CDR1 MNHNS and CDR2 SASEGT. The CDR3 loop is CASSEYPQGISNQPQHF. The DNA for the CDR3 is TGTGCCAGCAGTGAATACCCCCAGGGGATTAGCAATCAGCCCCAGCATTTT.

The V call is TRBV5-8, the J call TRBJ1-2; 7 nucleotides match TRBD1. With V trimmed by 0 bases and J by 12 bases, 8 bases remained unmatched. CDR3 size: 13 residues. In germline, CDR1 is SGHTS, CDR2 YDEGEE. The CDR3 DNA follows: TGTGCCAGCAGCTTGGTCGGGGACAGAAAAAACACCTTC. Its protein is CASSLVGDRKNTF.

V usage is TRBV19 and J usage is TRBJ2-4, with 7 bases identical to TRBD1. Trimming at V came to 4 bases and at J to 7 bases, leaving 7 bases not matched to a gene. The CDR3 is made up of 14 amino acids. The germline CDR1 and CDR2 sequences are LNHDA and SQIVND (reference sequence). Here the CDR3 reads CASSRGTEGNIQYF. Written as DNA, the CDR3 is TGTGCCAGTAGTAGAGGGACAGAGGGCAACATTCAGTACTTC.

The chain employs TRBV2 and TRBJ2-7, with 10 bases lining up with TRBD2. CDR3 length: 16 amino acids. Germline V CDR1 and CDR2: SNHLY, FYNNEI. V dropped 7 bases and J dropped 2; count of bases not matched to a gene: 11. CDR3 region: CASTAHRSGGAYEQYF. As DNA, the CDR3 is TGTGCCAGCACCGCTCACCGCAGCGGGGGGGCCTACGAGCAGTACTTC.

This clone occurred a few times. The V call is TRBV7-9, the J call TRBJ2-2, with 9 positions matching TRBD1. The germline V gene has CDR1 SEHNR and CDR2 FQNEAQ (reference sequence). V lost 2 bases and J lost 5; bases outside the gene matches: 6. This CDR3 has 16 amino acids. CDR3 sequence reads: CASSLMGQGLTGELFF. CDR3 nucleotide sequence: TGTGCCAGCAGCTTAATGGGACAGGGTTTGACCGGGGAGCTGTTTTTT.

The genes are TRBV5-1 and TRBJ2-6, with 7 bases fitting TRBD1. Germline CDR1 is SGHRS and CDR2 is YFSETQ. This CDR3 has 18 residues. J gave up 0 bases and V 0 bases, and 6 bases lay outside the gene matches. This CDR3 reads CASSLEPGGVSGANVLTF. In nucleotides, the CDR3 is TGCGCCAGCAGCTTGGAACCAGGGGGTGTCTCTGGGGCCAACGTCCTGACTTTC. Together with reference TRBV5-1 and TRBJ2-6, the CDR3 gives the full variable domain: KAGVTQTPRYLIKTRGQQVTLSCSPISGHRSVSWYQQTPGQGLQFLFEYFSETQRNKGNFPGRFSGRQFSNSRSEMNVSTLELGDSALYLCASSLEPGGVSGANVLTFGAGSRLTVL.